This TCR beta chain was profiled in a study of blood T cell repertoires in COVID-19. TCRdb's copy holds only in-frame clones and misses some; the assay was immunoSEQ multiplex PCR. Of 150,000 to 200,000 clones listed, approximately 86% are singletons. Germline CDR1 is SGHNT and CDR2 is YYREEE (reference sequence). The length of the CDR3 is 12 residues. Deletions cut 4 bases from V and 7 bases from J, with 11 bases between. The V gene is TRBV5-4, the J gene TRBJ1-2; a possible D gene is TRBD1 (5 bases). This clonotype originated in a woman older than 75 with acute or convalescent COVID-19. The sequenced sample consisted of peripheral blood. CDR3 in DNA: TGTGCCAGCAGCCCCGGGGGGGTTGGCTACACCTTC. This sequence encodes CASSPGGVGYTF.